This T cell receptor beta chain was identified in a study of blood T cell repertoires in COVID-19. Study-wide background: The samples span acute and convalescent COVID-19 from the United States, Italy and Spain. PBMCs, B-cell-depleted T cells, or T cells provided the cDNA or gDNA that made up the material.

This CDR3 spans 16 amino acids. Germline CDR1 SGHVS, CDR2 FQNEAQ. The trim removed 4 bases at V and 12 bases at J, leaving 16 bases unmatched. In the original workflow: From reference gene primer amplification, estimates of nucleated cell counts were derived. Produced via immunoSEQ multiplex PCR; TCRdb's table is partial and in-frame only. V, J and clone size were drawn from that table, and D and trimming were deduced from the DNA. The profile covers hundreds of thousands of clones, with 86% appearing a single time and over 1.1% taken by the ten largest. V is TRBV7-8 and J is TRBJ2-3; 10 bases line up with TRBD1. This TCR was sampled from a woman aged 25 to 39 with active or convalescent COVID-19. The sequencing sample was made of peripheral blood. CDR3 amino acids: CASSSGGTGAPTGQYF. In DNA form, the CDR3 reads TGTGCCAGCAGCTCCGGGGGGACAGGGGCGCCAACGGGCCAGTATTTT.